This record concerns one T cell receptor (beta chain) sequence. This specimen belongs to a study of blood T cell repertoires in COVID-19. Study-level information: COVID-19 samples collected from the United States, Italy and Spain covered acute and convalescent phases. Sources were T cells, B-cell-depleted T cells, or PBMCs; the material itself was cDNA or gDNA.

Germline values: CDR1 KGHSH, CDR2 LQKENI. CDR3 length equals 15 residues. V trimming: 3 bases; J trimming: 4 bases; junction bases outside the gene matches: 5. Original methodology: The assay estimated nucleated cells by amplifying reference gene primers. TCRdb keeps only in-frame clones here, not all; method: immunoSEQ multiplex PCR. V, J and clone size are taken as reported in that table, and D and trimming were inferred from the DNA itself. This sample carries more than 150,000 clones, 84% of them seen once, and the ten largest clones take less than 15%. The specimen sequenced was peripheral blood. The sequence was obtained from a man between 18 and 35 years old with active or convalescent COVID-19. V is TRBV18 and J is TRBJ1-2, with 10 bases fitting TRBD1. In DNA form, the CDR3 reads TGTGCCAGCTCACCGGGACAGGGGACAGGCTATGGCTACACCTTC. Protein sequence: CASSPGQGTGYGYTF.